Presented here are 8 T cell receptor beta chains from one specimen sequenced in a study of radiotherapy plus CTLA-4 blockade in lung cancer. Produced via immunoSEQ multiplex PCR; TCRdb's table is partial and in-frame only. Of more than 60,000 clones listed, approximately 79% are singletons. Sequences were derived from peripheral blood, sampled from a patient treated with radiotherapy plus ipilimumab. These TCRs come from a human donor with non-small cell lung cancer who had a complete response to radiotherapy plus ipilimumab.

This chain links TRBV27 with TRBJ2-7; TRBD1 agrees at 9 bases. Per the germline V gene, CDR1 is MNHEY and CDR2 is SMNVEV (reference sequence). J lost 2 bases, V lost 0 bases, and 8 bases had no gene match. This CDR3 contains 17 residues. The chain's CDR3 is CASSLSPTTGGTYEQYF. CDR3 DNA: TGTGCCAGCAGTTTATCCCCCACGACAGGGGGAACCTACGAGCAGTACTTC.

This clone came up a few times. The chain has TRBV7-3 and TRBJ2-1, with 10 nucleotides matching TRBD1. The J segment lost 1 base and the V segment lost 5 bases, leaving 5 bases of the junction unmatched. Germline CDR1 SGHTA, CDR2 FQGTGA. This CDR3 spans 16 amino acids. CDR3 nucleotide sequence: TGTGCCAGCAGCCTGACAGGGGGCAAATCCTACAATGAGCAGTTCTTC. Encoded protein: CASSLTGGKSYNEQFF.

This clone was counted between two and nine times. V is TRBV9 and J is TRBJ1-1; D is perhaps TRBD1 (5 bases). The length of the CDR3 is 15 residues. CDR1 and CDR2 from the germline V gene are SGDLS and YYNGEE. The V end lost 3 bases, the J end lost 11 bases, and 23 bases lay between the germline ends. The CDR3 DNA follows: TGTGCCAGCAGCGGATCTGGGGGGGTCGAAGGAGACGCTTTCTTT. Amino acids: CASSGSGGVEGDAFF.

The chain combines TRBV29-1 with TRBJ2-6; D is uncertain. This CDR3 contains 18 residues. The V gene's germline CDR1 is SQVTM and CDR2 ANQGSEA. The ends were cut back, 5 bases at V and 2 bases at J, with 22 bases in the middle. The chain's CDR3 is CSVSTPGRDRAGANVLTF. CDR3 sequence (DNA): TGCAGCGTTTCTACACCCGGTCGAGACCGGGCTGGGGCCAACGTCCTGACTTTC.

Comment on this clone: Other DNA sequences in the same sample also yield this CDR3. This chain joins TRBV7-9 and TRBJ1-1; D not resolved. The CDR3 has 13 amino acids. V was pared by 2 bases and J by 1 base, with 5 bases between. In germline, CDR1 is SEHNR, CDR2 FQNEAQ (reference sequence). The CDR3 DNA sequence: TGTGCCAGCAGCTTATCAGGGAACACTGAAGCTTTCTTT. This codes for CASSLSGNTEAFF. Variable domain in full (rest from reference TRBV7-9 and TRBJ1-1): DTGVSQNPRHKITKRGQNVTFRCDPISEHNRLYWYRQTLGQGPEFLTYFQNEAQLEKSRLLSDRFSAERPKGSFSTLEIQRTEQGDSAMYLCASSLSGNTEAFFGQGTRLTVV.

The chain recombines TRBV2 with TRBJ1-4; possible D gene TRBD1, 5 bases. CDR3 length equals 14 residues. V was trimmed by 6 bases and J by 6 bases, leaving 14 bases between them. CDR1 and CDR2 (germline): SNHLY, FYNNEI. CDR3 sequence reads: CASSHRLPDEKLFF. The CDR3, as DNA: TGTGCCAGCAGCCACAGGCTCCCGGATGAAAAACTGTTTTTT.

The chain has TRBV2 and TRBJ2-4, with D possibly being TRBD1 (5 bases). Germline CDR1 and CDR2: SNHLY and FYNNEI. V was cut by 2 bases and J by 3 bases, with 11 bases left in between. The CDR3 is 15 residues long. The CDR3 region is CASSEQGLVKNIQYF. In DNA, the CDR3 is TGTGCCAGCAGTGAACAGGGTTTGGTCAAAAACATTCAGTACTTC.

This clone showed up just a few times. The gene calls are TRBV5-6 and TRBJ1-4, with 7 bases lining up with TRBD1. Germline trimming cut 3 bases from V and 5 bases from J; bases unmatched to any gene: 13. CDR3 length: 17 amino acids. Germline assignment: CDR1 SGHDT and CDR2 YYEEEE. CDR3 protein: CASSSRVYRGENEKLFF. CDR3 bases: TGTGCCAGCAGCTCGAGGGTTTACAGGGGCGAAAATGAAAAACTGTTTTTT.